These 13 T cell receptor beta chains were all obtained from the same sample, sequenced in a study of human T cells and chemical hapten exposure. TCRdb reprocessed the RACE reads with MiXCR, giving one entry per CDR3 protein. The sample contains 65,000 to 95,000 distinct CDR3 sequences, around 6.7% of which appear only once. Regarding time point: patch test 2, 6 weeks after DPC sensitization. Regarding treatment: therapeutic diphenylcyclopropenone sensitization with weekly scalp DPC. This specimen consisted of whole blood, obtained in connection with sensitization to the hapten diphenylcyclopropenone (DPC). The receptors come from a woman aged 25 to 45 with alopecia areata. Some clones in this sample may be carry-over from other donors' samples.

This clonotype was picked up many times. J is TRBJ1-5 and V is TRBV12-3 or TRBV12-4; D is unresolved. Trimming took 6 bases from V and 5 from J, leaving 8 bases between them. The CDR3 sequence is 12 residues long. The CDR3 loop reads CASRLYDQPQHF. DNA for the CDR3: TGTGCCAGCAGGCTCTATGATCAGCCCCAGCATTTT.

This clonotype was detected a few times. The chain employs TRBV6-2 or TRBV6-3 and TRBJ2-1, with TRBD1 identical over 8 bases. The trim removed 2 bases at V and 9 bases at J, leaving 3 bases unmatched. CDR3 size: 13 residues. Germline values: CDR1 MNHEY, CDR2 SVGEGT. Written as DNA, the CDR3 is TGTGCCAGCAGTTACGCAGGGGGCAGTGAGCAGTTCTTC. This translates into CASSYAGGSEQFF.

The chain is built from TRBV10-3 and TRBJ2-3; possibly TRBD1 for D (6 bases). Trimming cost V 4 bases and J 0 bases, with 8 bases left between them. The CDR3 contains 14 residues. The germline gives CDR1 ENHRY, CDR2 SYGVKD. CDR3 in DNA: TGTGCCATCAGTGTACAGGGCAGCACAGATACGCAGTATTTT. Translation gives CAISVQGSTDTQYF.

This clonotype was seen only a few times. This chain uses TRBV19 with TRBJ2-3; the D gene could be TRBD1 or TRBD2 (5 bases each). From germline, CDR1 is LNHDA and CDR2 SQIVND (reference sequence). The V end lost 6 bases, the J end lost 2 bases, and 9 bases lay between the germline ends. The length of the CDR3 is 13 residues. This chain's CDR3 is CASRGPNTDTQYF. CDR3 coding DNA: TGTGCCAGTAGGGGACCTAACACAGATACGCAGTATTTT.

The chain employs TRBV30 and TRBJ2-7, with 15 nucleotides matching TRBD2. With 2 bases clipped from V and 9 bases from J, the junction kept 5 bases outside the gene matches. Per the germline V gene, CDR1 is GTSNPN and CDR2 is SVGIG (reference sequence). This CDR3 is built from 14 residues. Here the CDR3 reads CAWSQGLAGGRQYF. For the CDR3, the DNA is TGTGCCTGGAGTCAGGGACTAGCGGGGGGACGGCAGTACTTC.

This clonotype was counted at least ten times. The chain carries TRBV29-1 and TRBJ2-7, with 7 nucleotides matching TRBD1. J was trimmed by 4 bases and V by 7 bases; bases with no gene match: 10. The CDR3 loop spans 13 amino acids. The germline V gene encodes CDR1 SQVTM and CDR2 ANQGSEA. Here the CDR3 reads CSALRQGGYEQYF. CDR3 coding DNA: TGCAGCGCTTTACGACAGGGCGGATACGAGCAGTACTTC.

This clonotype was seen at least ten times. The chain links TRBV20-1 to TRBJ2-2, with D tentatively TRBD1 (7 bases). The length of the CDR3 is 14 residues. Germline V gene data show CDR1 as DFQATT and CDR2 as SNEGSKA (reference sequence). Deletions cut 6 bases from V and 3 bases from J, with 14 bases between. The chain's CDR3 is CSARGERDTGELFF. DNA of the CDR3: TGCAGTGCCAGGGGGGAGAGGGACACCGGGGAGCTGTTTTTT.

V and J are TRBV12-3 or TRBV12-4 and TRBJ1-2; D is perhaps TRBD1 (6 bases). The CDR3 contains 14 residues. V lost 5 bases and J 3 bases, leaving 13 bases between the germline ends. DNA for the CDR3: TGTGCCAGCAGTCTTCAACAGGGAGACTATGGCTACACCTTC. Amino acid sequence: CASSLQQGDYGYTF.

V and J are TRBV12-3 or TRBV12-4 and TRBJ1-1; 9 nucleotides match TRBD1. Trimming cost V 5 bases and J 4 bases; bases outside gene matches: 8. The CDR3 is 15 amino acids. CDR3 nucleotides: TGTGCCAGCAGTAACGGGACAGGGTCGTTCACTGAAGCTTTCTTT. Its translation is CASSNGTGSFTEAFF.

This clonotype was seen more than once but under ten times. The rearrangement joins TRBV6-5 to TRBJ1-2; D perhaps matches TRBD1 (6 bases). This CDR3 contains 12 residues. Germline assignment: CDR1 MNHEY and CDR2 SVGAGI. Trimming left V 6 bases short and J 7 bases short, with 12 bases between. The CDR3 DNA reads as TGTGCCAGCAGCAAAACAGGGAGTGGCTACACCTTC. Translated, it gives CASSKTGSGYTF.

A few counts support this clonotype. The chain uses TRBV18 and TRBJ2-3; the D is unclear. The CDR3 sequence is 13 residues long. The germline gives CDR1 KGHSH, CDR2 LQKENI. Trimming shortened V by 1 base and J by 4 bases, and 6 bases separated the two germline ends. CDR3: CASSPRTPDTQYF. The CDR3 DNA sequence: TGTGCCAGCTCACCACGGACCCCAGATACGCAGTATTTT.

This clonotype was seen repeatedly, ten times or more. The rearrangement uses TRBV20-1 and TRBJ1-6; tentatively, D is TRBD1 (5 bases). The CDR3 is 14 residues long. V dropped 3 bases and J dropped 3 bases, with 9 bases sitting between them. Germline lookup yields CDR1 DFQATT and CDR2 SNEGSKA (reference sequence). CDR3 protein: CSASQQVYNSPLHF. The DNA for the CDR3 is TGCAGTGCTAGCCAACAGGTCTATAATTCACCCCTCCACTTT.

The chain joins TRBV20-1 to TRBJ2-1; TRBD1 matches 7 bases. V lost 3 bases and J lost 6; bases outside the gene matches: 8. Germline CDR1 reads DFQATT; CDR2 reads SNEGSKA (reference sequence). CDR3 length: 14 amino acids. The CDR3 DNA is TGCAGTGCTAGTGGGAACAGGGGTATCAATGAGCAGTTCTTC. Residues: CSASGNRGINEQFF.